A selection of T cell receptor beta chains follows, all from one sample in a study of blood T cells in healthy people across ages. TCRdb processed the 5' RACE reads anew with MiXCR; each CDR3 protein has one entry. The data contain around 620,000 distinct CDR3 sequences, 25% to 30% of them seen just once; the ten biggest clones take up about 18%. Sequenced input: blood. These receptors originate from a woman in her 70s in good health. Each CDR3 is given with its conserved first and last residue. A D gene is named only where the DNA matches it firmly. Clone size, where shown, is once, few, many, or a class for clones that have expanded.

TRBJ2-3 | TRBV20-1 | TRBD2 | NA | CSARDPSGGGTDTQYF | TGCAGTGCTAGAGATCCCAGCGGGGGGGGCACAGATACGCAGTATTTT
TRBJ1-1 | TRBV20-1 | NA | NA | CSAIGQNEAFF | TGCAGTGCTATAGGACAGAATGAAGCTTTCTTT
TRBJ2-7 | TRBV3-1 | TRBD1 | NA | CASSPLPDRGVDEQYF | TGTGCCAGCAGCCCGCTCCCGGACAGGGGAGTAGACGAGCAGTACTTC
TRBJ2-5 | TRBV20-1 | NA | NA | CSARKRAGQETQYF | TGCAGTGCTAGAAAGAGGGCAGGCCAAGAGACCCAGTACTTC
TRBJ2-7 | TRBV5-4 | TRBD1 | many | CASSLGQGRYEQYF | TGTGCCAGCAGCTTAGGACAGGGCCGGTACGAGCAGTACTTC
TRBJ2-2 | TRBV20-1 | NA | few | CSARDLRRNTGELFF | TGCAGTGCTAGAGATCTTAGGAGGAACACCGGGGAGCTGTTTTTT
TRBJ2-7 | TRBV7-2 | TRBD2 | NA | CASSLGLAGFYFF | TGTGCCAGCAGCTTAGGTCTAGCGGGGTTTTACTTCTTC
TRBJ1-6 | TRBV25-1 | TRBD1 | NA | CASASGGQSPLHF | TGTGCCAGCGCCTCAGGGGGCCAGTCACCCCTCCACTTT
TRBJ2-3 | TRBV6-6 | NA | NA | CASSHGLFPSTDTQYF | TGTGCCAGCAGTCATGGACTATTTCCTAGCACAGATACGCAGTATTTT
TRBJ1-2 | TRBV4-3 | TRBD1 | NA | CASSQERAGGRNYGYTF | TGCGCCAGCAGCCAAGAGAGGGCAGGGGGCAGGAACTATGGCTACACCTTC
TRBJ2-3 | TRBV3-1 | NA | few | CASSPTATDTQYF | TGTGCCAGCAGCCCAACAGCGACAGATACGCAGTATTTT
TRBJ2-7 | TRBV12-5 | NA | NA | CASGLTSYDEQYF | TGTGCTAGTGGTTTGACGTCTTATGACGAGCAGTACTTC
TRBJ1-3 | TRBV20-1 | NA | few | CSASPGAAGNTIYF | TGCAGTGCTAGTCCGGGGGCTGCAGGAAACACCATATATTTT
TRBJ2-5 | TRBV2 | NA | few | CASSELTFQETQYF | TGTGCCAGCAGTGAGCTAACCTTCCAAGAGACCCAGTACTTC
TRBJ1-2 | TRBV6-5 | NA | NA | CASSYSIPTINYGYTF | TGTGCCAGCAGTTACTCGATCCCCACAATTAACTATGGCTACACCTTC
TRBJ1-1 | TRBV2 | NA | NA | CASITVGGTEAFF | TGTGCCAGCATTACCGTTGGGGGCACTGAAGCTTTCTTT
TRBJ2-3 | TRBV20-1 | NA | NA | CSVWGENTQYF | TGCAGTGTTTGGGGGGAGAATACGCAGTATTTT
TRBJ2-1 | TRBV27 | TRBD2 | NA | CASSSGWGRGGSDEQFF | TGTGCCAGCAGTTCGGGCTGGGGGCGGGGGGGCTCCGATGAGCAGTTCTTC
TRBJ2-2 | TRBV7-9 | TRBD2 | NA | CASSPRGGAPGELFF | TGTGCCAGCAGCCCTCGCGGGGGGGCGCCCGGGGAGCTGTTTTTT
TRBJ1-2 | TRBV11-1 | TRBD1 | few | CASSSPPPAGGELVGYTF | TGTGCCAGCAGCTCACCGCCCCCGGCAGGGGGCGAGTTGGTAGGCTACACCTTC
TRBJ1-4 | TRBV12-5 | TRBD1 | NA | CASGPEGANEKLFF | TGTGCTAGTGGCCCAGAGGGGGCAAATGAAAAACTGTTTTTT
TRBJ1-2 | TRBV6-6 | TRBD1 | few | CASRSRDRGPYGYTF | TGTGCCAGCAGGTCCCGGGACAGGGGGCCCTATGGCTACACCTTC
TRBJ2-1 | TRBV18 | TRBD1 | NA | CASSPTFAGTGTYNEQFF | TGTGCCAGCTCACCAACCTTCGCCGGGACAGGGACTTACAATGAGCAGTTCTTC
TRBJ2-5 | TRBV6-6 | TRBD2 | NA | CASIRSGGETQYF | TGTGCCAGCATTCGTAGCGGGGGTGAGACCCAGTACTTC
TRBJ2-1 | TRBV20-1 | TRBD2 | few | CSVQAGGNYNEQFF | TGCAGTGTTCAGGCGGGGGGGAATTACAATGAGCAGTTCTTC
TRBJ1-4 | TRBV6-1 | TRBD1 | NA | CASRDPGTVAEKLFF | TGTGCCAGCAGGGACCCCGGGACAGTGGCCGAAAAACTGTTTTTT
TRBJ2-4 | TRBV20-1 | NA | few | CSAPTTSVAKNIQYF | TGCAGTGCTCCGACTACTTCCGTAGCCAAAAACATTCAGTACTTC
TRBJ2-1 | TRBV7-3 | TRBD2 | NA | CASSKLAGGRNEQFF | TGCGCCAGCAGCAAACTAGCGGGGGGGAGAAATGAGCAGTTCTTC
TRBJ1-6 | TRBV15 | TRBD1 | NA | CATSRVLGTVFSPLHF | TGTGCCACCAGCAGAGTTCTCGGGACAGTCTTTTCACCCCTCCACTTT
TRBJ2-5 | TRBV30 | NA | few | CAWAPGAETQYF | TGTGCCTGGGCCCCGGGGGCAGAGACCCAGTACTTC
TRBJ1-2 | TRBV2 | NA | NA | CASSETGRTLYGYTF | TGTGCCAGCAGTGAAACAGGACGGACACTTTATGGCTACACCTTC
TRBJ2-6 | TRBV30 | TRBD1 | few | CAQGQPTSGANVLTF | TGTGCCCAGGGACAGCCCACCTCTGGGGCCAACGTCCTGACTTTC
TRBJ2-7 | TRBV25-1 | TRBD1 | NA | CASRGQGNYEQYF | TGTGCCAGCAGGGGACAGGGAAACTACGAGCAGTACTTC
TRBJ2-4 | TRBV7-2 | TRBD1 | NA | CASSLRGQGDKNIQYF | TGTGCCAGCAGCTTACGTGGGCAGGGGGACAAAAACATTCAGTACTTC
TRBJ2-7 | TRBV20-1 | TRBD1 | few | CSARDGTVYEQYF | TGCAGTGCTAGAGATGGGACAGTTTACGAGCAGTACTTC
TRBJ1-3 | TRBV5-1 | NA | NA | CASSWDIGNTIYF | TGCGCCAGCAGCTGGGACATCGGAAACACCATATATTTT
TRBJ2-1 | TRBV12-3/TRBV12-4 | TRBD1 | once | CASSTGQGGFTYNEQFF | TGTGCCAGCAGCACGGGACAGGGTGGCTTCACCTACAATGAGCAGTTCTTC
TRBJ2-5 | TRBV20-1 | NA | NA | CSATRPQETQYF | TGCAGTGCTACCCGACCGCAGGAGACCCAATACTTC
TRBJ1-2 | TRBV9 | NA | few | CASSPQEVNYGYTF | TGTGCCAGCAGCCCCCAGGAGGTTAACTATGGCTACACCTTC
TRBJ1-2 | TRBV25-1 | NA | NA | CASSETPGTAYGYTF | TGTGCCAGCAGTGAAACCCCAGGAACAGCCTATGGCTACACCTTC
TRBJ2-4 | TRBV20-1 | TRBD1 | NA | CSARGTGTAAKNIQYF | TGCAGTGCTAGAGGAACCGGGACAGCAGCCAAAAACATTCAGTACTTC
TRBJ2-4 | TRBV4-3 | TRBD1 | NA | CASSQSVATGGAGNIQYF | TGCGCCAGCAGCCAATCGGTGGCTACAGGGGGCGCGGGAAACATTCAGTACTTC
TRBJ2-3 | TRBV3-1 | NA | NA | CASSRGPNTQYF | TGTGCCAGCAGCCGGGGACCAAATACGCAGTATTTT
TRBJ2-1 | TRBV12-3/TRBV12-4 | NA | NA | CASSLFRTVQFF | TGTGCCAGCAGTTTATTCCGGACAGTTCAGTTCTTC
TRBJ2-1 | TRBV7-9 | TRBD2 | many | CASSKTSGGSLDEQFF | TGTGCCAGCAGCAAGACTAGCGGGGGCTCTCTGGATGAGCAGTTCTTC
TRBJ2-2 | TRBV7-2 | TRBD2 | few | CASSFPGLAGVSNTGELFF | TGTGCCAGCAGCTTCCCGGGACTAGCGGGGGTATCGAACACCGGGGAGCTGTTTTTT
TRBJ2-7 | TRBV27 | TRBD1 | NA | CASSYQGVAYEQYF | TGTGCCAGCAGTTACCAGGGGGTTGCCTACGAGCAGTACTTC